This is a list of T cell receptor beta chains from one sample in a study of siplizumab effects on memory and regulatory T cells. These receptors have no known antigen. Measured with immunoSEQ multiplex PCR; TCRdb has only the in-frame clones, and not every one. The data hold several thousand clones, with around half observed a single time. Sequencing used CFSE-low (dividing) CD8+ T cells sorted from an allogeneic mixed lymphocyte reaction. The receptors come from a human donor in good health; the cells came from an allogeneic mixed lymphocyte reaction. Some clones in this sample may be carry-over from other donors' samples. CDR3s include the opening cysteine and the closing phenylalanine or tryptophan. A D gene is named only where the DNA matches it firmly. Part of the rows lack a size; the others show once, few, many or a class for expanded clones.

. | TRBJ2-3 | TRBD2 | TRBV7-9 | TGTGCCAGCAGTCTTCTGCTAGCGGACACAGATACGCAGTATTTT | CASSLLLADTDTQYF
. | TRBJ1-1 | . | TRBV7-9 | TGTGCCAGCTGGGGATTGAACACTGAAGCTTTCTTT | CASWGLNTEAFF
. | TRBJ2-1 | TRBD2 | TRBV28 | TGTGCCAGCAGTGCCCGGGACTATCCCCCGGGGGAGTTCTTC | CASSARDYPPGEFF
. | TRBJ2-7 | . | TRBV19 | TGTGCCAGTAGTATTGATTCGGGTCGGGACGAGCAGTACTTC | CASSIDSGRDEQYF
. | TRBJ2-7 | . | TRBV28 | TGTGCCAGCAGTTTATTTTTCTACGAGCAGTACTTC | CASSLFFYEQYF
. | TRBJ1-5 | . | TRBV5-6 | TGTGCCAGCAGCTTGACTACAGCGAGTTACCCCCCCCAGCATTTT | CASSLTTASYPPQHF
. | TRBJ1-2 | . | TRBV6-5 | TGTGCCAGCAGTTCGGACCAGGACTACACCTTC | CASSSDQDYTF
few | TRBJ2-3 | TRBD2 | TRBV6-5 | TGTGCCAGCTCACAACTAGCGGGAGGGACAGATACGCAGTATTTT | CASSQLAGGTDTQYF
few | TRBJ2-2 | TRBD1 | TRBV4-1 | TGCGCCAGCAGCCAAGATCGGTGGACAGGGACGAACACCGGGGAGCTGTTTTTT | CASSQDRWTGTNTGELFF
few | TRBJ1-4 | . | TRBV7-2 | TGTGCCAGCAGCTTATTTTTAGCAGGTCGTGGATTGGAACTGTTTTTT | CASSLFLAGRGLELFF
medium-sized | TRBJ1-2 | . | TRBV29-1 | TGCAGCGTTGGGTCAGACTATGGCTACACCTTC | CSVGSDYGYTF
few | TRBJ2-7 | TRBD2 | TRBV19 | TGTGCCAGTAGTCCATCCTCGGGCGGGGGGCTTAACGAGCAGTACTTC | CASSPSSGGGLNEQYF
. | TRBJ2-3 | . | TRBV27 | TGTGCCAGCAGTTTATATAGTGGCGCAGATACGCAGTATTTT | CASSLYSGADTQYF
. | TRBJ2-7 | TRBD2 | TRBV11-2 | TGTGCCAGCAGCTGGACTAGCGAGCAGTACTTC | CASSWTSEQYF
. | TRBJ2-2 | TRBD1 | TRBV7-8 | TGTGCCAGCAGCCGCGATGGGACAGGGACGAACACCGGGGAGCTGTTTTTT | CASSRDGTGTNTGELFF
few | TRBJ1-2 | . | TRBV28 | TGTGCCAGCAGGACTATAGGGGACTATGGCTACACCTTC | CASRTIGDYGYTF
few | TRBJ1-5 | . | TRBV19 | TGTGCCAGTAGTATTGGGGGGGGGAGCAATCAGCCCCAGCATTTT | CASSIGGGSNQPQHF
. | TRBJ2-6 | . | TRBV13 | TGTGCCAGCAGCTTAGGCCCCGGTGGCTCTGGGGCCAACGTCCTGACTTTC | CASSLGPGGSGANVLTF
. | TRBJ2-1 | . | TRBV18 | TGTGCCAGCTCCCCGGTTGGGGGTAACAATGAGCAGTTCTTC | CASSPVGGNNEQFF
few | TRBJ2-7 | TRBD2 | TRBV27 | TGTGCCAGCAGTTTAGCTAGCGGGAGATACGAGCAGTACTTC | CASSLASGRYEQYF
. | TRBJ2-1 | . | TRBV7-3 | TGTGCCAGCGCAGAGTGGGCATGGGCTGAGCAGTTCTTC | CASAEWAWAEQFF
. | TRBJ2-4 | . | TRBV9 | TGTGCCAGCAGCCCCACCTTGGGGAGCGGAAACATTCAGTACTTC | CASSPTLGSGNIQYF
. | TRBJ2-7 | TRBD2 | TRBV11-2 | TGTGCCAGCAGCTTAGCGGGAGGGGAGGAGCAGTACTTC | CASSLAGGEEQYF
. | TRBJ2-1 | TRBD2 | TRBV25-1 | TGTGCCAGCAGTTGGGGGGGAAGACTAAATGAGCAGTTCTTC | CASSWGGRLNEQFF
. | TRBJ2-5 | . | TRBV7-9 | TGTGCCAGCAGCCCGGAGGGCGCTCAAGAGACCCAGTACTTC | CASSPEGAQETQYF
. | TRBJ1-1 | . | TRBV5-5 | TGTGCCAGCAGCTTGGGGTGGAACACTGAAGCTTTCTTT | CASSLGWNTEAFF
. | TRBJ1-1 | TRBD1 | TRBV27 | TGTGCCAGCAGTTTATCTGCAGGGGGAGCTTTTACTGAAGCTTTCTTT | CASSLSAGGAFTEAFF
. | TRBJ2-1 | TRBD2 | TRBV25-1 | TGTGCCAGCAGGGGACTAGCGGGAGATAGTGAGCAGTTCTTC | CASRGLAGDSEQFF
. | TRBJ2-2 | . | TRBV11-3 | TGTGCCAGCAGAGGGTACGCGAACACCGGGGAGCTGTTTTTT | CASRGYANTGELFF
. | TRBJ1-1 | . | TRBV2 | TGTGCCAGCAGTACCCAAGAAGCTTTCTTT | CASSTQEAFF
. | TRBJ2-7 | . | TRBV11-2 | TGTGCCAGCAGCCTTGTTCCCTACGAGCAGTACTTC | CASSLVPYEQYF
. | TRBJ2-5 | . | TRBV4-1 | TGCGCCAGCAGCCCCAGGGACCTCATAGAGACCCAGTACTTC | CASSPRDLIETQYF
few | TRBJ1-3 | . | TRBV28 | TGTGCCAGCAGTTTATGGGGCTCTGGAAACACCATATATTTT | CASSLWGSGNTIYF
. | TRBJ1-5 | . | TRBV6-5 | TGTGCCAGCAGTATGTCAGGGTATGGAGTACAGCCCCAGCATTTT | CASSMSGYGVQPQHF
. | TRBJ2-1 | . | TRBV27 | TGTGCCAGCAGTGAGGTATTATACAATGAGCAGTTCTTC | CASSEVLYNEQFF
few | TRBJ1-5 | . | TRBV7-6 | TGTGCCAGCAGCTTAGCAGGGGGCAATCAGCCCCAGCATTTT | CASSLAGGNQPQHF
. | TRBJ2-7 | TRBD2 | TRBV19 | TGTGCCAGTAGTCCAGGACTAGCCGTCTACGAGCAGTACTTC | CASSPGLAVYEQYF
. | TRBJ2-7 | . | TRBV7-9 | TGTGCCAGCAGCTTATTAAGCACGAGTGGCGAGCAGTACTTC | CASSLLSTSGEQYF
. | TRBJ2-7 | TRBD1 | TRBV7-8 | TGTGCCAGCAGCTTAGGGTGGGACAGGGGAGACGAGCAGTACTTC | CASSLGWDRGDEQYF
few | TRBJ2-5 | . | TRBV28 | TGTGCCAGCAGTTTATGGGCAGACCAAGAGACCCAGTACTTC | CASSLWADQETQYF
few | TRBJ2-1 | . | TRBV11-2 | TGTGCCAGCAGCTTAGAGGTCGGTTACTACAATGAGCAGTTCTTC | CASSLEVGYYNEQFF
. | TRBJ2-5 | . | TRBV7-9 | TGTGCCAGCAGCGACTTACTAAGACGAGGAGAGACCCAGTACTTC | CASSDLLRRGETQYF
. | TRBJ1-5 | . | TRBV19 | TGTGCCAGTAGTAGACTTCAGGGATTGGGGAATCAGCCCCAGCATTTT | CASSRLQGLGNQPQHF
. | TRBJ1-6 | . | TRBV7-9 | TGTGCCAGCAGCCAACCCGGGACGGATAATTCACCCCTCCACTTT | CASSQPGTDNSPLHF
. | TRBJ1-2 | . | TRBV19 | TGTGCCAGTAGTCTAGGGCTTTTGGATGGCTACACCTTC | CASSLGLLDGYTF
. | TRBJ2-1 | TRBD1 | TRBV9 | TGTGCCAGCAGCTCCCGGACAGGGGACTCCTACAATGAGCAGTTCTTC | CASSSRTGDSYNEQFF
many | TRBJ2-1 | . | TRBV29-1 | TGCAGCGGCGGACTCGCGGCAACCTACAATGAGCAGTTCTTC | CSGGLAATYNEQFF
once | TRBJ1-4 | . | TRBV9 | TGTGCCAGCAGCGTAGCGGGTCGAGGCGCTAATGAAAAACTGTTTTTT | CASSVAGRGANEKLFF
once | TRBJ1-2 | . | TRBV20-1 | TGCAGTGCTAGCAACAACTATGGCTACACCTTC | CSASNNYGYTF